This T cell receptor (beta chain) is from a study of T cells in Graves' hyperthyroidism and ophthalmopathy. With 1 base clipped from V and 4 bases from J, the junction kept 5 bases outside the gene matches. The CDR3 runs to 14 residues. Germline V gives CDR1 DFQATT, CDR2 SNEGSKA (reference sequence). This clonotype was counted many times. Amplified TCR beta CDR3 regions derived from RNA transcripts. Researchers ran a first-round RT-PCR on the TCR CDR3 using the HTBI primer set. TCRdb reprocessed the multiplex PCR reads with MiXCR, giving one entry per CDR3 protein. The sample records a few hundred thousand distinct CDR3 sequences, approximately 14% being singletons.

This clonotype was sampled from a woman in her 30s with Graves' hyperthyroidism. The gene calls are TRBV20-1 and TRBJ2-7; 9 bases are shared with TRBD2. Sequenced material: blood. The CDR3 is CSARGSSGSYEQYF. CDR3 nucleotide sequence: TGCAGTGCTAGAGGGAGTAGCGGGAGTTACGAGCAGTACTTC.